This T cell receptor beta chain was sequenced in a study of blood T cell repertoires in COVID-19. At the level of the study: Sites in the United States, Italy and Spain provided acute and convalescent COVID-19 samples. The cDNA or gDNA used as material had been derived from T cells, B-cell-depleted T cells, or PBMCs.

This CDR3 comprises 19 residues. The germline CDR1 and CDR2 sequences are KGHDR and SFDVKD. The V gene end was trimmed by 4 bases and the J gene end by 4 bases; junction bases not matched to a gene: 14. Under the authors' procedure: For nucleated cells, counts were estimated from reference gene primer amplification. Sequenced by immunoSEQ multiplex PCR; TCRdb stores in-frame clones only, minus some. V and J calls and clone size are given by that table; D and trimming were obtained from the DNA. The table lists roughly 190,000 clones, around nine tenths of them singletons. This sequence joins TRBV24-1 and TRBJ2-3; 12 bases are shared with TRBD2. This sequence originates from a man in his fifties with acute or convalescent COVID-19. Material for sequencing was peripheral blood. CDR3 bases: TGTGCCACCAGTGACTCCGGGACTAGCGGGCCCTCTCGGGCAGATACGCAGTATTTT. Protein product: CATSDSGTSGPSRADTQYF.